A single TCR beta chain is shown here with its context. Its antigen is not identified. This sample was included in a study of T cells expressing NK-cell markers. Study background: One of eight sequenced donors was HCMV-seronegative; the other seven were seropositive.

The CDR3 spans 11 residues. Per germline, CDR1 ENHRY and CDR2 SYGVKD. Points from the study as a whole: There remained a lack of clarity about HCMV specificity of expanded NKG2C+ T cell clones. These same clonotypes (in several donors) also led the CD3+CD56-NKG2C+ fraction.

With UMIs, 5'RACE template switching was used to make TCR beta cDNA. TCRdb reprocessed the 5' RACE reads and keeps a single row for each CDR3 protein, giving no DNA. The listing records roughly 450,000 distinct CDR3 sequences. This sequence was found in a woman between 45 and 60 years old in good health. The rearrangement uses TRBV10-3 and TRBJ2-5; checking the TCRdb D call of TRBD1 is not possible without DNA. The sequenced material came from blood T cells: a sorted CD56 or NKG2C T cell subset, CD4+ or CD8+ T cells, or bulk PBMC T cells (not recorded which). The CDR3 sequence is CATRGVETQYF.